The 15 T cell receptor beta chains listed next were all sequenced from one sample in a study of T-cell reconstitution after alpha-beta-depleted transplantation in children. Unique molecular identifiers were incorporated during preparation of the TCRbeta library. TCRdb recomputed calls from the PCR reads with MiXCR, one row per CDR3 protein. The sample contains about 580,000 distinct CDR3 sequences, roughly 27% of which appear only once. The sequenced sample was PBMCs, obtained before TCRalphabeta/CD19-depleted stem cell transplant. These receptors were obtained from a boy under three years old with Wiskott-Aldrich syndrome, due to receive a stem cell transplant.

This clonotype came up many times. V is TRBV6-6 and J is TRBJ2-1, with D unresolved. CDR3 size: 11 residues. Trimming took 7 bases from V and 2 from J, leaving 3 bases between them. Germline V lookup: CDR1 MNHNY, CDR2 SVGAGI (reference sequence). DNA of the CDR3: TGTGCCAGCACCGCCTACAATGAGCAGTTCTTC. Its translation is CASTAYNEQFF.

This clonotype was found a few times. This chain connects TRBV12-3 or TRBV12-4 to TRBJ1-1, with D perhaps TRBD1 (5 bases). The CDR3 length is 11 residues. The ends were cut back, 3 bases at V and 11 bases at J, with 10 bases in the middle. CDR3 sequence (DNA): TGTGCCAGCAGTTTGGCAGGGAGTGCTTTCTTT. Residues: CASSLAGSAFF.

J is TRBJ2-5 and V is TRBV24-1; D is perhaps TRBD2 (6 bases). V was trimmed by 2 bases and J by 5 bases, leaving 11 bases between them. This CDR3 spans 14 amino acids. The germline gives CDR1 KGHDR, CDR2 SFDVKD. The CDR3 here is CATSDWREAETQYF. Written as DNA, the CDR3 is TGTGCCACCAGTGATTGGAGGGAGGCGGAGACCCAGTACTTC.

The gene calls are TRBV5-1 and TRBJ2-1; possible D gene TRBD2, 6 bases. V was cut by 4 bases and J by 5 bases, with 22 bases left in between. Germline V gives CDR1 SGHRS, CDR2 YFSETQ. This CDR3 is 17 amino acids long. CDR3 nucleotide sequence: TGCGCCAGCAGCCAGGCTAGCGAAAACCTAGTCCACAATGAGCAGTTCTTC. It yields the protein CASSQASENLVHNEQFF.

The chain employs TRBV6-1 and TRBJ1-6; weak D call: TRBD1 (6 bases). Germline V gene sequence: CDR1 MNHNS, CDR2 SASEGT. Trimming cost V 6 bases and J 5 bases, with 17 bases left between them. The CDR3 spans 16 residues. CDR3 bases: TGTGCCAGCAGACAACCAACAGGGATTGATAATTCACCCCTCCACTTT. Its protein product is CASRQPTGIDNSPLHF.

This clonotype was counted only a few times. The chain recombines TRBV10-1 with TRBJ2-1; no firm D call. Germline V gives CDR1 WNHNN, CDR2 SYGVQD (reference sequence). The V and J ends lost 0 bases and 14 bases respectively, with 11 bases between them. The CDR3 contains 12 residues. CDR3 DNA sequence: TGCGCCAGCAGTGAGTCGATGGGCGCAAAGTTCTTC. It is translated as CASSESMGAKFF.

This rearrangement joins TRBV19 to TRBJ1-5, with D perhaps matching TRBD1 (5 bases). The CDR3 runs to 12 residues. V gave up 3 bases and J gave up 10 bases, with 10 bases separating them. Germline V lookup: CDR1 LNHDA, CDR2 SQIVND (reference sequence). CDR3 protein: CASSIPGHPQHF. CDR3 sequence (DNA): TGTGCCAGTAGTATTCCGGGGCACCCCCAGCATTTT.

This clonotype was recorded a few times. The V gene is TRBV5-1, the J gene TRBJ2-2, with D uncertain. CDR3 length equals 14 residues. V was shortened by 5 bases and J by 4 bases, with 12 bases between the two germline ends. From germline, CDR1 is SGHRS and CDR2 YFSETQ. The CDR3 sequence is CASRLLSSTGELFF. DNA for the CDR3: TGCGCCAGCAGATTGCTATCGAGCACCGGGGAGCTGTTTTTT.

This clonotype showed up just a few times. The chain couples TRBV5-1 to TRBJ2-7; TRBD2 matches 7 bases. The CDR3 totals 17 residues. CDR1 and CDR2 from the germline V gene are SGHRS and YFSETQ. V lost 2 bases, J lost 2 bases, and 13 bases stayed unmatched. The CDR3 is CASSFTGGSGAPYEQYF. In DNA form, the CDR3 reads TGCGCCAGCAGCTTTACCGGGGGGTCCGGGGCGCCCTACGAGCAGTACTTC.

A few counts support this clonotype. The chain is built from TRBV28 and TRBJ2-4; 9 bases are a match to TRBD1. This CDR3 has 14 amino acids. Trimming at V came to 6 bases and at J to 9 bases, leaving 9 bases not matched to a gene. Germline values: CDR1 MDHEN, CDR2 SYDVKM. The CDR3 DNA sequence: TGTGCCAGCAGACAGACAGGGGGGATTACCATTCAGTACTTC. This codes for CASRQTGGITIQYF.

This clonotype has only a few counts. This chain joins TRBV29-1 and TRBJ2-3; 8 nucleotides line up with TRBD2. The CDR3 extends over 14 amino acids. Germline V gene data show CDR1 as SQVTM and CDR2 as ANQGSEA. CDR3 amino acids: CSSSSSGSTDTQYF. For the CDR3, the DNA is TGCAGTTCCTCCTCTAGCGGGAGCACAGATACGCAGTATTTT.

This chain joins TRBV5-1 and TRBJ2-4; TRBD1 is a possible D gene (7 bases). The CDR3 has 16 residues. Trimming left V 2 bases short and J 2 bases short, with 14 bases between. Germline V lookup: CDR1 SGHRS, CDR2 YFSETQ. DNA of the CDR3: TGCGCCAGCAGCTTCACGACAGGGAGGACCAAAAACATTCAGTACTTC. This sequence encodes CASSFTTGRTKNIQYF.

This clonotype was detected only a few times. The CDR3 loop is CASSLALGDHNSPLHF. DNA for the CDR3: TGTGCCAGCAGCCTGGCCCTGGGAGATCATAATTCACCCCTCCACTTT. This chain connects TRBV7-9 to TRBJ1-6; D gene ambiguous. The V gene lost 5 bases and the J gene lost 5 bases, with 16 bases spanning the gap. Germline V gene lookup returns CDR1 SEHNR and CDR2 FQNEAQ (reference sequence). The CDR3 is made up of 16 amino acids.

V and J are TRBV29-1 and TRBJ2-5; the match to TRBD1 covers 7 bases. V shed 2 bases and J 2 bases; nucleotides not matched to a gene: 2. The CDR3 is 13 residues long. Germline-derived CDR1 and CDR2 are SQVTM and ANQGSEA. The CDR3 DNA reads TGCAGCGTTGAAAGGGGGCCTCAAGAGACCCAGTACTTC. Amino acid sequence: CSVERGPQETQYF.

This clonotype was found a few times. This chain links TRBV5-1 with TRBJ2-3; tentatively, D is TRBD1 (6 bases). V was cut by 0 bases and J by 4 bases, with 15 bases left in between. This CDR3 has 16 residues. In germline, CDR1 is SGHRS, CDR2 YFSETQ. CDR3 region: CASSLDFTGLPDTQYF. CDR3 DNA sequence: TGCGCCAGCAGCTTGGATTTTACAGGGTTGCCAGATACGCAGTATTTT. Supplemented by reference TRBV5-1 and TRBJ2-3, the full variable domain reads KAGVTQTPRYLIKTRGQQVTLSCSPISGHRSVSWYQQTPGQGLQFLFEYFSETQRNKGNFPGRFSGRQFSNSRSEMNVSTLELGDSALYLCASSLDFTGLPDTQYFGPGTRLTVL.